This T cell receptor (beta chain) was captured in a study of PD-L1 blockade in urothelial cancer. Study-wide background: Males with urothelial cancer arising in the bladder constituted about nine tenths of the roughly 30 patients. Study findings and constraints: By 3 weeks, tumor-associated blood clones had expanded more in durable-benefit patients.

Documented time point: pretreatment peripheral blood. The CDR3 sequence is 13 residues long. The V and J ends lost 5 bases and 0 bases respectively, with 7 bases between them. CDR1 and CDR2 from the germline V gene are MDHEN and SYDVKM. In the case of this clone: Antigen specificity is unknown.

The investigators introduced synthetic TCR analog templates into each PCR as spikes. The assay was immunoSEQ multiplex PCR, and TCRdb's table has in-frame clones only and misses some. The data contain about 95,000 clones, around 87% of them singletons. The rearrangement uses TRBV28 and TRBJ1-1, with D uncertain. The clonotype originates from a man aged 60-69 years with urothelial cancer. The sequenced sample was PBMCs, obtained around atezolizumab (anti-PD-L1) treatment. The CDR3 here is CASSAIMNTEAFF. The CDR3 DNA sequence: TGTGCCAGCAGTGCGATAATGAACACTGAAGCTTTCTTT.